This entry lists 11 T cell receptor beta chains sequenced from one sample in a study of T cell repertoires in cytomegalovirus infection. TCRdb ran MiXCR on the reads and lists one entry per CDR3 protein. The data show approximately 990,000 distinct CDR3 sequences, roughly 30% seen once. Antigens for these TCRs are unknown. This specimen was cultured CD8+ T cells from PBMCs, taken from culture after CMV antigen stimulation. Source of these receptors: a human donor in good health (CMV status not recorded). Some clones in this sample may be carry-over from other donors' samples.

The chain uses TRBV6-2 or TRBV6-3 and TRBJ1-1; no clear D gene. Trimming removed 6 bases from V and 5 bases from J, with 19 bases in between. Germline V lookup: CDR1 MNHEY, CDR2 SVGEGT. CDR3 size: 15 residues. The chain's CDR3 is CASSLLLRGVTEAFF. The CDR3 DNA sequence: TGTGCCAGCAGCCTCCTTCTTAGAGGCGTGACTGAAGCTTTCTTT.

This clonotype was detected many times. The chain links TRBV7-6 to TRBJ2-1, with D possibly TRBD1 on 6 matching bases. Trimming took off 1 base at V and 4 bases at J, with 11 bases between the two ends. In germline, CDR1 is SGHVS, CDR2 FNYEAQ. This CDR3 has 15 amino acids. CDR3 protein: CASSLVQGWYNEQFF. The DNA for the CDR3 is TGTGCCAGCAGCTTAGTCCAGGGGTGGTACAATGAGCAGTTCTTC.

Here the CDR3 reads CASSPQGWSTEAFF. The DNA of the CDR3 is TGCGCCAGCAGCCCACAGGGGTGGAGCACTGAAGCTTTCTTT. The gene calls are TRBV5-1 and TRBJ1-1, with 7 bases aligning to TRBD1. With V trimmed by 4 bases and J by 4 bases, 7 bases remained unmatched. CDR3 length: 14 residues. Germline V gene sequence: CDR1 SGHRS, CDR2 YFSETQ.

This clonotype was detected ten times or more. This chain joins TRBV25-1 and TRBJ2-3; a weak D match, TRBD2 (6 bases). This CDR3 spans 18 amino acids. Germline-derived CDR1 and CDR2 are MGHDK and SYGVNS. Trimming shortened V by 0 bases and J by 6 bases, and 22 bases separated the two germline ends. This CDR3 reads CASSEYKGEAPGSDTQYF. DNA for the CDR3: TGTGCCAGCAGTGAATATAAAGGGGAGGCGCCGGGGTCGGATACGCAGTATTTT.

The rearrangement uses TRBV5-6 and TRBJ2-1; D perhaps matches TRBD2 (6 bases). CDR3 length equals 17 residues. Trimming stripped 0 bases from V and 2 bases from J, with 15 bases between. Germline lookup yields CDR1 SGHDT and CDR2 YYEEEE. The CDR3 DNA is TGTGCCAGCAGCTTGGGAGCCGGGACTCCAGCCTACAATGAGCAGTTCTTC. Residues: CASSLGAGTPAYNEQFF. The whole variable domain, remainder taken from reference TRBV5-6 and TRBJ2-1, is DAGVTQSPTHLIKTRGQQVTLRCSPKSGHDTVSWYQQALGQGPQFIFQYYEEEERQRGNFPDRFSGHQFPNYSSELNVNALLLGDSALYLCASSLGAGTPAYNEQFFGPGTRLTVL.

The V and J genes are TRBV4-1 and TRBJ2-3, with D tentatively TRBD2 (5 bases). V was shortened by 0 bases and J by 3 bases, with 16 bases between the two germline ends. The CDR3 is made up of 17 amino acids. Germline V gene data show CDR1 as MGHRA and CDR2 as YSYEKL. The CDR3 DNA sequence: TGCGCCAGCAGCCAAGATTCCGAGGGATGGGAGACAGATACGCAGTATTTT. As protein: CASSQDSEGWETDTQYF.

CDR3 protein: CASSTGLAGFTDTQYF. CDR3 nucleotide sequence: TGTGCCAGCAGCACGGGACTAGCGGGCTTCACAGATACGCAGTATTTT. The rearrangement links TRBV7-9 to TRBJ2-3; 12 bases map to TRBD2. CDR1 and CDR2 (germline): SEHNR, FQNEAQ (reference sequence). The junction had 5 bases not matched to a gene; V was cut back by 5 bases and J by 2 bases. The CDR3 spans 16 residues. Together with reference TRBV7-9 and TRBJ2-3, the CDR3 gives the full variable domain: DTGVSQNPRHKITKRGQNVTFRCDPISEHNRLYWYRQTLGQGPEFLTYFQNEAQLEKSRLLSDRFSAERPKGSFSTLEIQRTEQGDSAMYLCASSTGLAGFTDTQYFGPGTRLTVL.

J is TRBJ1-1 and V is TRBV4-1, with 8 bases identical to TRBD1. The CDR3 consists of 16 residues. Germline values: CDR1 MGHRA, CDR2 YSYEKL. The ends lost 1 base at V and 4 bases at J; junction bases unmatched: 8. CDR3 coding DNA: TGCGCCAGCAGCCAAGGTGACAGGGGCTGGGTCACTGAAGCTTTCTTT. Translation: CASSQGDRGWVTEAFF.

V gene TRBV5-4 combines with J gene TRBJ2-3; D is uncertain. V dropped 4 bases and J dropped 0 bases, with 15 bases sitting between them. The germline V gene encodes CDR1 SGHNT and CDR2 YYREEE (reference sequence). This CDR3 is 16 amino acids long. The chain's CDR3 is CASSIPGRASTDTQYF. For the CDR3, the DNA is TGTGCCAGCAGCATACCGGGCCGGGCTAGCACAGATACGCAGTATTTT.

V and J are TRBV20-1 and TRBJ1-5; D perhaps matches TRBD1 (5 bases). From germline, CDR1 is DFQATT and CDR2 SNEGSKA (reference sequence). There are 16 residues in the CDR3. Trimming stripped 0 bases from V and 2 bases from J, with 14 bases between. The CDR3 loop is CSARDRGGGGNQPQHF. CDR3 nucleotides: TGCAGTGCTAGAGATCGGGGGGGGGGGGGCAATCAGCCCCAGCATTTT.

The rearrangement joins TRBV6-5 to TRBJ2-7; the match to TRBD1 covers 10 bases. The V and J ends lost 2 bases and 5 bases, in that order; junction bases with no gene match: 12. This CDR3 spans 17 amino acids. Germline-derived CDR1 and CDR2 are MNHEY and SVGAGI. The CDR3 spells CASSYEGFRQGADEQYF. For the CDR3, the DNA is TGTGCCAGCAGTTACGAGGGATTCAGACAGGGGGCCGACGAGCAGTACTTC.